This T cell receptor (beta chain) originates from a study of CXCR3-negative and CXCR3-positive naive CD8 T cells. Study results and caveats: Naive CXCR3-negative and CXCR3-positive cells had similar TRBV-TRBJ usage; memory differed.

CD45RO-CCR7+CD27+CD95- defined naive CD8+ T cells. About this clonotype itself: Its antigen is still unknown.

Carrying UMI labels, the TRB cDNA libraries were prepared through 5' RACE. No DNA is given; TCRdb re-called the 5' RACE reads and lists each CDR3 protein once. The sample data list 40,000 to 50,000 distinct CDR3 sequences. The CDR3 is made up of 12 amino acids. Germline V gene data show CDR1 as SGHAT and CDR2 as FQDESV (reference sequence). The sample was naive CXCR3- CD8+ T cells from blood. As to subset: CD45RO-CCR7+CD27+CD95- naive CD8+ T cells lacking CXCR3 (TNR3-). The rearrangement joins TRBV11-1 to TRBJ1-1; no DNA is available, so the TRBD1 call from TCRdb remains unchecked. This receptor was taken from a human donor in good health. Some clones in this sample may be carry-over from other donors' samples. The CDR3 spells CAGQGAGTEAFF.